These 29 T cell receptor beta chains were sequenced from one sample in a study of immune evolution from preneoplasia to lung adenocarcinoma. Method: immunoSEQ multiplex PCR; TCRdb's copy keeps in-frame clones and lacks some. This sample carries about 5,700 clones, roughly 80% of them seen once, and the ten largest clones take approximately 15%. The sample comprised FFPE adjacent normal lung tissue. The receptors come from a person between 65 and 79 years old with lung adenocarcinoma.

J is TRBJ2-3 and V is TRBV6-5; perhaps TRBD1 as D (6 bases). The V gene lost 2 bases and the J gene lost 9 bases, with 18 bases spanning the gap. The germline V gene has CDR1 MNHEY and CDR2 SVGAGI. The CDR3 has 15 amino acids. CDR3 sequence (DNA): TGTGCCAGCAGTTACACACCGGGACAAAGAGGAACGCAGTATTTT. It encodes CASSYTPGQRGTQYF.

This chain connects TRBV7-6 to TRBJ2-5; D not certain. Germline assignment: CDR1 SGHVS and CDR2 FNYEAQ. This CDR3 comprises 11 residues. V dropped 4 bases and J dropped 5 bases, with 5 bases sitting between them. The CDR3 DNA reads as TGTGCCAGCAGCTCTAGGGAGACCCAGTACTTC. Translated, it gives CASSSRETQYF. The full variable domain, completed using reference TRBV7-6 and TRBJ2-5, is GAGVSQSPRYKVTKRGQDVALRCDPISGHVSLYWYRQALGQGPEFLTYFNYEAQQDKSGLPNDRFSAERPEGSISTLTIQRTEQRDSAMYRCASSSRETQYFGPGTRLLVL.

V and J are TRBV4-3 and TRBJ1-2, with 9 positions matching TRBD1. With V trimmed by 5 bases and J by 8 bases, 9 bases remained unmatched. Germline CDR1 is LGHNA and CDR2 is YSLEER. CDR3 length equals 14 residues. The CDR3 here is CASSRGQGSGGYTF. The CDR3 region has the DNA TGCGCCAGCAGCAGGGGACAGGGTTCGGGCGGCTACACCTTC.

V and J are TRBV9 and TRBJ1-5; D is unresolved. The CDR3 runs to 14 residues. Trimming took 0 bases from V and 2 from J, leaving 6 bases between them. Germline V lookup: CDR1 SGDLS, CDR2 YYNGEE. CDR3 protein: CASSVGVGNQPQHF. CDR3 DNA sequence: TGTGCCAGCAGCGTAGGGGTAGGCAATCAGCCCCAGCATTTT.

This clone appeared a few times. The chain couples TRBV7-8 to TRBJ2-3; 8 positions agree with TRBD2. This CDR3 comprises 15 residues. Germline V CDR1 and CDR2: SGHVS, FQNEAQ. The V gene end was trimmed by 5 bases and the J gene end by 1 base; junction bases not matched to a gene: 5. For the CDR3, the DNA is TGTGCCAGCAGCAAAAGCGGGAGTGGCACAGATACGCAGTATTTT. Protein sequence: CASSKSGSGTDTQYF.

V is TRBV29-1 and J is TRBJ2-5; TRBD1 aligns across 8 bases. V was clipped by 0 bases and J by 6 bases; unmatched bases: 6. This CDR3 is 14 amino acids long. Germline values: CDR1 SQVTM, CDR2 ANQGSEA. CDR3 sequence (DNA): TGCAGCGTTGAAGAACGGACAGGGTTGCAGACCCAGTACTTC. The encoded protein is CSVEERTGLQTQYF.

J is TRBJ1-1 and V is TRBV5-1; D is unclear. The CDR3 contains 15 residues. The germline V gene has CDR1 SGHRS and CDR2 YFSETQ. V was cut by 5 bases and J by 1 base, with 15 bases left in between. The CDR3 spells CASRSSGERNTEAFF. CDR3 DNA sequence: TGCGCCAGCAGAAGTTCTGGGGAGAGGAACACTGAAGCTTTCTTT.

The chain is built from TRBV30 and TRBJ2-5; 8 nucleotides match TRBD2. The CDR3 loop spans 15 amino acids. The trim removed 2 bases at V and 3 bases at J, leaving 8 bases unmatched. Per germline, CDR1 GTSNPN and CDR2 SVGIG (reference sequence). The CDR3 sequence: CAWSPGTRREETQYF. DNA of the CDR3: TGTGCCTGGAGTCCCGGGACTAGGAGAGAAGAGACCCAGTACTTC.

This clone occurred once. The chain uses TRBV10-1 and TRBJ1-1; the D is unclear. CDR3 length equals 13 residues. V lost 2 bases and J 8 bases, leaving 12 bases between the germline ends. Germline values: CDR1 WNHNN, CDR2 SYGVQD (reference sequence). As DNA, the CDR3 is TGCGCCAGCAGTGAGCCGGGGTCCAACGAAGCTTTCTTT. Amino acids: CASSEPGSNEAFF.

V and J are TRBV7-2 and TRBJ1-4, with 9 bases that match TRBD1. After removal of 6 bases from V and 3 bases from J, the junction contained 5 bases not matched to a gene. CDR3 length equals 15 residues. Germline loops: CDR1 SGHTA, CDR2 FQGNSA. The CDR3 here is CASSTTGGPNEKLFF. The CDR3 DNA reads as TGTGCCAGCAGTACAACAGGGGGCCCTAATGAAAAACTGTTTTTT.

The chain couples TRBV28 to TRBJ2-3; the D call may be TRBD1 or TRBD2 (5 bases each). Germline V CDR1 and CDR2: MDHEN, SYDVKM. V lost 6 bases to trimming and J lost 6 bases, with 16 bases between them. The CDR3 contains 14 residues. The CDR3 loop is CASSLSQGVDTQYF. In nucleotides, the CDR3 is TGTGCCAGCAGCCTTAGCCAGGGAGTGGATACGCAGTATTTT.

The chain has TRBV20-1 and TRBJ1-2; D call uncertain. Deletions cut 6 bases from V and 8 bases from J, with 13 bases between. CDR3 length: 11 amino acids. Per the germline V gene, CDR1 is DFQATT and CDR2 is SNEGSKA (reference sequence). The CDR3 bases are TGCAGTGCCGGAAGTGTGCTCGGCTACACCTTC. It is translated as CSAGSVLGYTF.

This clone was recorded once. This sequence joins TRBV29-1 and TRBJ1-1; 7 bases align to TRBD1. CDR3 length: 11 amino acids. The J segment lost 7 bases and the V segment lost 6 bases, leaving 5 bases of the junction unmatched. The germline V gene has CDR1 SQVTM and CDR2 ANQGSEA. Here the CDR3 DNA reads TGCAGCGTCAAGGGGGCCGTTGAAGCTTTCTTT. Translated, it gives CSVKGAVEAFF.

The chain uses TRBV29-1 and TRBJ2-2; TRBD1 aligns across 9 bases. Unmatched junction bases numbered 6, after V lost 7 bases and J lost 6 bases. CDR1 SQVTM and CDR2 ANQGSEA come from the germline V gene. The CDR3 loop spans 13 amino acids. CDR3 loop: CSAGTGWSGELFF. In DNA form, the CDR3 reads TGCAGCGCGGGGACAGGGTGGTCCGGGGAGCTGTTTTTT.

The V call is TRBV30, the J call TRBJ2-2, with D tentatively TRBD1 (6 bases). With 1 base removed from V and 6 bases from J, the gap between germline ends came to 9 bases. The germline V gene encodes CDR1 GTSNPN and CDR2 SVGIG (reference sequence). This CDR3 spans 13 amino acids. In DNA, the CDR3 is TGTGCCTGGAGTGCAGGGGTGTCCGGGGAGCTGTTTTTT. This codes for CAWSAGVSGELFF.

CDR3 sequence (DNA): TGTGCTAGTGGTGTTGACAGGGGAGAGACCCAGTACTTC. It encodes CASGVDRGETQYF. V usage is TRBV12-5 and J usage is TRBJ2-5, with 8 positions matching TRBD1. The CDR3 spans 13 residues. The junction had 3 bases not matched to a gene; V was cut back by 5 bases and J by 4 bases. Germline lookup yields CDR1 LGHNT and CDR2 FRNRAP.

This chain links TRBV30 with TRBJ2-3; 7 positions agree with TRBD2. V lost 5 bases and J lost 2; bases outside the gene matches: 10. This CDR3 spans 15 amino acids. Germline CDR1 is GTSNPN and CDR2 is SVGIG (reference sequence). Here the CDR3 reads CAWEPGGSFTDTQYF. In DNA form, the CDR3 reads TGTGCCTGGGAACCGGGGGGTTCTTTCACAGATACGCAGTATTTT. Filled out from reference TRBV30 and TRBJ2-3, the complete variable domain reads SQTIHQWPATLVQPVGSPLSLECTVEGTSNPNLYWYRQAAGRGLQLLFYSVGIGQISSEVPQNLSASRPQDRQFILSSKKLLLSDSGFYLCAWEPGGSFTDTQYFGPGTRLTVL.

The chain couples TRBV27 to TRBJ1-1; weak D call: TRBD1 (5 bases). This CDR3 is built from 12 residues. V shed 6 bases and J shed 3 bases, with 8 bases lying between them. Per the germline V gene, CDR1 is MNHEY and CDR2 is SMNVEV (reference sequence). CDR3 loop: CASRRGDTEAFF. CDR3 coding DNA: TGTGCCAGCAGACGAGGGGACACTGAAGCTTTCTTT.

The CDR3 reads CASRPTGGIYGYTF. CDR3 in DNA: TGTGCCAGCAGACCCACAGGTGGAATCTATGGCTACACCTTC. This rearrangement joins TRBV28 to TRBJ1-2, with D possibly matching TRBD1 (5 bases). The germline V gene has CDR1 MDHEN and CDR2 SYDVKM. The V end was cut by 6 bases, the J end by 4 bases, with 15 bases between. CDR3 size: 14 residues.

In its sample, this clone was seen once. The CDR3 nucleotides are TGTGCCTGGAGGTCTGTCGTTCGGACTAGCGGGGCATACGAGCAGTACTTC. This codes for CAWRSVVRTSGAYEQYF. V usage is TRBV30 and J usage is TRBJ2-7; 12 bases are shared with TRBD2. In germline, CDR1 is GTSNPN, CDR2 SVGIG (reference sequence). The V and J ends lost 3 bases and 4 bases, in that order; junction bases with no gene match: 13. This CDR3 has 17 amino acids.

The genes are TRBV6-5 and TRBJ1-3, with D unclear. V lost 1 base and J lost 2, with 9 bases in between. The V gene's germline CDR1 is MNHEY and CDR2 SVGAGI. CDR3 size: 15 residues. The CDR3 here is CASSYYPAPGNTIYF. CDR3 DNA sequence: TGTGCCAGCAGTTACTACCCTGCCCCTGGAAACACCATATATTTT.

By proportion, this clone is large (0.1 to 1%). The CDR3 DNA follows: TGTGCCAGCAGCCCGGGACTAGCGGGAGGGCCGAGGCGCGGTGAGCTGTTTTTT. Protein product: CASSPGLAGGPRRGELFF. V gene TRBV5-4 combines with J gene TRBJ2-2; 16 positions match TRBD2. Germline V gene sequence: CDR1 SGHNT, CDR2 YYREEE (reference sequence). After removal of 4 bases from V and 11 bases from J, the junction contained 14 bases not matched to a gene. The CDR3 extends over 18 amino acids.

J is TRBJ2-3 and V is TRBV5-4, with D perhaps TRBD2 (5 bases). CDR1 is SGHNT, CDR2 YYREEE, per germline (reference sequence). The length of the CDR3 is 13 residues. The V and J ends lost 4 bases and 6 bases respectively, with 12 bases between them. CDR3 protein: CASSQERGDTQYF. In DNA form, the CDR3 reads TGTGCCAGCAGCCAGGAACGAGGGGATACGCAGTATTTT.

The chain carries TRBV6-6 and TRBJ1-2; D remains ambiguous. V lost 0 bases and J 3 bases, leaving 14 bases between the germline ends. Per the germline V gene, CDR1 is MNHNY and CDR2 is SVGAGI (reference sequence). This CDR3 contains 16 residues. The DNA of the CDR3 is TGTGCCAGCAGTTACTCGAAAAGGGTATCTGACTATGGCTACACCTTC. The encoded protein is CASSYSKRVSDYGYTF.

This CDR3 reads CASSLSGVYNEQFF. Written as DNA, the CDR3 is TGTGCCAGCAGTTTATCCGGGGTTTACAATGAGCAGTTCTTC. The V and J genes are TRBV27 and TRBJ2-1, with D possibly matching TRBD2 (5 bases). Trimming removed 0 bases at V and 4 bases at J, with 7 bases between. Germline CDR1 reads MNHEY; CDR2 reads SMNVEV (reference sequence). This CDR3 is 14 amino acids long.

The rearrangement joins TRBV29-1 to TRBJ1-5, with TRBD1 identical over 10 bases. Germline assignment: CDR1 SQVTM and CDR2 ANQGSEA. This CDR3 contains 13 residues. V shed 4 bases and J 5 bases; nucleotides not matched to a gene: 2. As DNA, the CDR3 is TGCAGCGTTGGGGGGACAGGGGATCAGCCCCAGCATTTT. Residues: CSVGGTGDQPQHF.

This clone has just one count. J is TRBJ2-1 and V is TRBV6-6; D might be TRBD2 (5 bases). The CDR3 is made up of 14 amino acids. Germline V gene lookup returns CDR1 MNHNY and CDR2 SVGAGI (reference sequence). Trimming removed 6 bases at V and 4 bases at J, with 13 bases between. The CDR3 sequence: CASSQRGGYNEQFF. The CDR3 nucleotides are TGTGCCAGCAGCCAACGGGGTGGTTACAATGAGCAGTTCTTC.

The rearrangement links TRBV4-3 to TRBJ2-2; D possibly corresponds to TRBD1 (5 bases). Germline V lookup: CDR1 LGHNA, CDR2 YSLEER. There are 17 residues in the CDR3. V was cut by 2 bases and J by 4 bases, with 17 bases left in between. CDR3 in amino acids: CASSQTQAGIRTGELFF. Here the CDR3 DNA reads TGCGCCAGCAGCCAAACCCAGGCAGGGATCCGCACCGGGGAGCTGTTTTTT.

This chain links TRBV11-2 with TRBJ1-6; a possible D gene is TRBD1 (5 bases). Germline V CDR1 and CDR2: SGHAT, FQNNGV. The germline V and J ends were trimmed by 6 bases and 13 bases, with 16 bases remaining between them. This CDR3 is built from 13 residues. CDR3 in amino acids: CASRAPGPWPLHF. In DNA form, the CDR3 reads TGTGCCAGCAGGGCCCCGGGACCTTGGCCCCTCCACTTT.